This T cell receptor beta chain was profiled in a study of human T cells and chemical hapten exposure. Across the study: For sensitization, 2% DPC was applied to a roughly 2 cm by roughly 2 cm patch of upper inner arm skin.

Original processing notes: With a range of about 23,224 to 750,000, the median per sample was around 97,000 TCRs. TCRdb re-called the RACE reads through MiXCR, storing one row per CDR3 protein. These V and J calls derive from TCRdb rather than the authors' analysis. This table has approximately 41,000 distinct CDR3 sequences, over 3.5% appearing once. Notes on the study in general: The study found expanded TCRs formed significantly more large CDR3 similarity clusters than controls.

Germline CDR1 is DFQATT and CDR2 is SNEGSKA (reference sequence). CDR3 length: 16 residues. V was clipped by 0 bases and J by 4 bases, with 19 bases between them. Time point here: patch test 1, 2 weeks after DPC sensitization. Stated treatment: therapeutic diphenylcyclopropenone sensitization with weekly scalp DPC. Total RNA was extracted from unfractionated whole blood. This clonotype showed up many times. What it binds is unknown. This clonotype was sampled from a man between 45 and 60 years old with alopecia areata. Some clones in this sample may be carry-over from other donors' samples. Sequenced here: whole blood, sampled in connection with sensitization to the hapten diphenylcyclopropenone (DPC). This chain links TRBV20-1 with TRBJ2-7; the D gene could be TRBD1 or TRBD2 (5 bases each). The DNA of the CDR3 is TGCAGTGCTAGAGATTTTTCCCGGGGACGGACTTACGAGCAGTACTTC. Translated, it gives CSARDFSRGRTYEQYF.